This TCR beta chain derives from a study of blood T cell repertoires in COVID-19. This CDR3 contains 13 residues. Germline V lookup: CDR1 MDHEN, CDR2 SYDVKM. Between the trimmed V and J ends, which lost 5 bases and 4 bases, there was a span of 11 bases. Original handling: Amplification of reference gene primers provided the estimated nucleated cell counts. Profiled with immunoSEQ multiplex PCR; TCRdb holds only in-frame clones, not every one. That table supplies the V and J calls and clone size; D and trimming were determined from the DNA. Of around 220,000 clones detected, around 80% appear once; the ten largest clones hold 6% to 7.5%. Individuals aged roughly 18 to 90 years were recruited from roughly 23 US areas.

The source is a woman between 40 and 55 years old with acute COVID-19. The chain couples TRBV28 to TRBJ1-1; D remains ambiguous. Sample: PBMCs or T cells enriched from blood (not recorded which). CDR3 DNA: TGTGCCAGCAGTAAGTTGCGGTCCACTGAAGCTTTCTTT. It specifies CASSKLRSTEAFF.